Presented here are 9 T cell receptor beta chains from one specimen sequenced in a study of regulatory T cells in long-lasting Graves disease. Sequencing libraries for TCR beta were prepared with iRepertoire HTBI primers and Arm-PCR of CDR3 regions. TCRdb independently ran MiXCR on the multiplex PCR reads; one entry per CDR3 protein. The repertoire includes about half a million distinct CDR3 sequences, 22% of them detected once, and around 13% sits in the top ten. The time point was: persistent/refractory GD, antithyroid drugs over 5 years with positive TRAb. PBMCs were the source of the RNA used for TCR sequencing. The sample consisted of peripheral blood mononuclear cells (PBMCs), taken when the disease was refractory, from a patient treated with antithyroid drugs. The source of these receptors is a female donor with Graves disease.

This clonotype was seen a handful of times. The rearrangement links TRBV7-9 to TRBJ2-7; D is uncertain. Per germline, CDR1 SEHNR and CDR2 FQNEAQ (reference sequence). V lost 2 bases and J lost 7, with 6 bases in between. The CDR3 is 11 amino acids. The chain's CDR3 is CASSLITEQYF. The CDR3 DNA reads as TGTGCCAGCAGCTTAATCACAGAGCAGTACTTC.

At least ten counts were recorded for this clonotype. The chain carries TRBV27 and TRBJ1-6, with D possibly matching TRBD1 (6 bases). CDR3 size: 14 residues. Trimming pared 7 bases from V and 7 bases from J, leaving 14 bases between. The germline gives CDR1 MNHEY, CDR2 SMNVEV (reference sequence). The DNA for the CDR3 is TGTGCCAGCAATCAGGGAAGGGGGAATTCACCCCTCCACTTT. It encodes CASNQGRGNSPLHF.

The V and J genes are TRBV19 and TRBJ2-2; D might be TRBD1 or TRBD2, each matching 5 bases. Germline V lookup: CDR1 LNHDA, CDR2 SQIVND (reference sequence). V shed 3 bases and J shed 4 bases, with 15 bases lying between them. CDR3 length: 16 residues. The CDR3 nucleotides read TGTGCCAGTAGTATCTCGGGGCAGGCCCGCACCGGGGAGCTGTTTTTT. Its protein is CASSISGQARTGELFF.

In its sample, this clonotype was seen many times. The V and J genes are TRBV6-2 or TRBV6-3 and TRBJ1-2; possibly TRBD1 for D (5 bases). This CDR3 contains 15 residues. Germline V gene sequence: CDR1 MNHEY, CDR2 SVGEGT. V was clipped by 7 bases and J by 3 bases, with 18 bases between them. The CDR3 nucleotides read TGTGCCAGCACCATTACCTCGACAGCATACTATGGCTACACCTTC. This codes for CASTITSTAYYGYTF.

A remark on this clonotype: A clone one base away is much larger, so this may be a read error. The final CDR3 position lacks the conserved phenylalanine or tryptophan, pointing to a likely read error. This sequence joins TRBV6-2 or TRBV6-3 and TRBJ1-1, with a possible D match to TRBD1 (5 bases). V dropped 6 bases and J dropped 1 base, with 12 bases sitting between them. The CDR3 is made up of 14 amino acids. Germline CDR1 and CDR2: MNHEY and SVGEGT. The DNA of the CDR3 is TGTGCCAGCAGGAAGGTAGGGGCGAACACTGAAGCTTTCCTT. This gives the protein CASRKVGANTEAFL.

This clonotype was found many times. The chain links TRBV2 to TRBJ2-2, with 9 positions matching TRBD1. Germline CDR1 SNHLY, CDR2 FYNNEI. This CDR3 region has 15 residues. Unmatched junction bases numbered 7, after V lost 6 bases and J lost 5 bases. The CDR3 bases are TGTGCCAGCAGCTTCGACGGACAGGGGACCGGGGAGCTGTTTTTT. Residues: CASSFDGQGTGELFF.

In this sample, this clonotype turned up many times. The chain joins TRBV24-1 to TRBJ2-5; D not certain. Trimming removed 6 bases from V and 0 bases from J, with 10 bases in between. CDR1 and CDR2 (germline): KGHDR, SFDVKD. The CDR3 length is 14 residues. The CDR3 loop is CATSPARYQETQYF. CDR3 nucleotide sequence: TGTGCCACCAGTCCCGCCCGGTACCAAGAGACCCAGTACTTC.

To note about this clonotype: A much larger clone lies one base from this, so it may be a read error. The genes are TRBV12-3 or TRBV12-4 and TRBJ1-4, with a tentative D call TRBD1 (5 bases). The length of the CDR3 is 12 residues. The CDR3 region is CASSAGAEKLLF. CDR3 DNA: TGTGCCAGCAGTGCTGGGGCTGAAAAACTGCTTTTT.

The sample holds many counts of this clonotype. The J gene is TRBJ1-1, the V gene TRBV12-3 or TRBV12-4; weak D call: TRBD1 (5 bases). Trimming took off 7 bases at V and 1 base at J, with 16 bases between the two ends. The CDR3 runs 15 residues. CDR3 DNA sequence: TGTGCCAGCACTCTTGGGGGATCGAGGAACACTGAAGCTTTCTTT. It encodes CASTLGGSRNTEAFF.